This TCR beta chain was sequenced for a study of graft-versus-host responses after intestinal transplantation. TCRdb's table, derived via immunoSEQ multiplex PCR, lists solely in-frame clones and lacks some. The sample consists of more than 12,000 clones, around 94% of them appearing once. The CDR3 is 15 amino acids. After removal of 6 bases from V and 1 base from J, the junction contained 6 bases not matched to a gene. Germline V lookup: CDR1 ENHRY, CDR2 SYGVKD. Specimen: PBMCs, collected 9 days after transplant. The sequence was collected from a human patient who received an intestinal transplant, so some T cells may come from the graft donor. The chain uses TRBV10-3 and TRBJ1-1, with 9 bases fitting TRBD1. CDR3 residues: CAISELQGANTEAFF. CDR3 in DNA: TGTGCCATCAGCGAATTACAGGGGGCGAACACTGAAGCTTTCTTT.